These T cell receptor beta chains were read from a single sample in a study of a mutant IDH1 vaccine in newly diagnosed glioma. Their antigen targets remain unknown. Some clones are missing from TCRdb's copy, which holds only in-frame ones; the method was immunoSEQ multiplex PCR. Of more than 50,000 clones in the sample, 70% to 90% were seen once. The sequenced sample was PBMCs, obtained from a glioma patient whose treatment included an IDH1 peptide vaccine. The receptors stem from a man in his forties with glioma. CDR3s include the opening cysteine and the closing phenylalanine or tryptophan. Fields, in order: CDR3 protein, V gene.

CASSSYRDRDYGYTF,TRBV11-2
CATSLGGQETQYF,TRBV19
CASSLGPGQGSGNTIYF,TRBV13
CASSVAPQVYEQYF,TRBV9
CASSPRTEAETQYF,TRBV7-2
CAISGGTSGDATQYF,TRBV10-3
CASSRLAGVDEQFF,TRBV5-1
CASSLEAGMYNEQFF,TRBV5-4
CAISGTALWNTEAFF,TRBV10-3
CASSLFGDIAFF,TRBV11-2
CAWSVRGAYSPLHF,TRBV30
CASSPRQGGEKLFF,TRBV4-1
CASSNTGGQLNEQYF,TRBV18
CASSQDWRGTEAFF,TRBV4-1
CASTPPGAMNTEAFF,TRBV7-9
CASSPTRFPANTGELFF,TRBV18
CASSLGGQGAGRHSPLHF,TRBV28
CASSPRTTPSSYNEQFF,TRBV7-7
CASSSQTGTHTGELFF,TRBV5-4
CASSYRTGSGNTIYF,TRBV6-6
CSVEKGRNAEAFF,TRBV29-1
CASSFTTPRGDGYTF,TRBV11-2
CASSQQNRAFF,TRBV6-5
CASSLGGYGYTF,TRBV28
CASSQRTGLNTEAFF,TRBV11-1
CAISVHQAGANTGELFF,TRBV10-3
CASSVVGGAKETQYF,TRBV9
CASSRSPGAENSPLHF,TRBV4-3
CATSRTRSSNIQYF,TRBV15
CASSWTDSNYGYTF,TRBV6-5
CAIGGNINYGYTF,TRBV10-3
CASSPGTLGNTF,TRBV5-5
CASSSLLRDKGGYGYTF,TRBV7-2
CASSPELSQPQHF,TRBV18
CASSFGTRETQYF,TRBV7-6
CASSPWERSYNEQFF,TRBV6-5
CASMRGTGGDEQFF,TRBV6-6
CASSPLTPPAGELFF,TRBV6-6
CASSKALETDSNQPQHF,TRBV21-1
CASSLGGTTYEQYF,TRBV7-9
CASFPGGLGTDTQYF,TRBV18
CASINRRDRGRILSSNTEAFF,TRBV28
CASSLGTGYSGSPLHF,TRBV28
CASSPGLAGTDTQYF,TRBV6-4
CASSQVSSGGNTIYF,TRBV4-2
CASSVDGDGYTIYF,TRBV7-9
CAIRGSGNTIYF,TRBV10-3
CASSLAQTGGYTF,TRBV28
CASSGGGSTDTQYF,TRBV5-4
CASSLEAQGSGYTF,TRBV11-2
CASSLGLGRDTQYF,TRBV5-6
CASSEGGLKGKLFF,TRBV6-1
CASSKEDRLLYGYTF,TRBV21-1
CASTLPGTTNEQFF,TRBV7-2